The table lists the clone carrying this TCR beta chain with a few counts. The germline V and J ends were trimmed by 4 bases and 2 bases, with 18 bases remaining between them. Per the germline V gene, CDR1 is MNHEY and CDR2 is SVGAGI. The CDR3 contains 16 residues. TCRdb itself ran the RT-PCR reads through MiXCR, one entry per CDR3 protein. The sample consists of around 700,000 distinct CDR3 sequences, 14% of them appearing once. This sequence joins TRBV6-5 and TRBJ2-7; D may be TRBD1 or TRBD2 (5 bases each). The sequencing input was memory CD4+ T cells from blood. The sequence came from a female donor in good health, serving as a healthy control. In nucleotides, the CDR3 is TGTGCCAGCAGTTCGGGTGGGACCTCTTCGGCCTACGAGCAGTACTTC. Protein: CASSSGGTSSAYEQYF.